This section outlines one T cell receptor beta chain sequence together with its context. This CDR3 is also generated by other DNA sequences in the sample. This entry belongs to a study of blood T cell repertoires in COVID-19. This CDR3 has 12 amino acids. V gave up 10 bases and J gave up 4 bases; unmatched junction bases: 3. From germline, CDR1 is MDHEN and CDR2 SYDVKM. Produced via immunoSEQ multiplex PCR; TCRdb's table is partial and in-frame only. The sample has over 55,000 clones, around three quarters seen once; the top ten hold approximately 40%. The receptor was derived from a woman in her 70s with acute or convalescent COVID-19. The chain recombines TRBV28 with TRBJ1-5, with 8 bases aligning to TRBD1. Source material: peripheral blood. This CDR3 is CATWTGNQPQHF. CDR3 nucleotides: TGTGCCACCTGGACAGGGAATCAGCCCCAGCATTTT. Together with reference TRBV28 and TRBJ1-5, the CDR3 gives the full variable domain: DVKVTQSSRYLVKRTGEKVFLECVQDMDHENMFWYRQDPGLGLRLIYFSYDVKMKEKGDIPEGYSVSREKKERFSLILESASTNQTSMYLCATWTGNQPQHFGDGTRLSIL.